Shown below are 15 T cell receptor beta chains from a single sample sequenced in a study of blood T cell repertoires in COVID-19. The method was immunoSEQ multiplex PCR; TCRdb's version includes in-frame clones alone and lacks a portion of them. Of about 400,000 clones listed, around nine tenths were seen once; the top ten hold roughly a tenth. The sequenced sample was PBMCs or T cells enriched from blood (not recorded which). All receptors come from a woman between 45 and 65 years old who had recovered from COVID-19.

This clone showed up just once. This chain uses TRBV5-6 with TRBJ1-3, with D unresolved. Germline CDR1 is SGHDT and CDR2 is YYEEEE. V dropped 4 bases and J dropped 0 bases, with 5 bases sitting between them. The CDR3 totals 13 residues. The chain's CDR3 is CASSPLSGNTIYF. CDR3 DNA sequence: TGTGCCAGCAGCCCCCTCTCTGGAAACACCATATATTTT.

The chain is built from TRBV6-1 and TRBJ1-3; D gene unclear. In germline, CDR1 is MNHNS, CDR2 SASEGT. CDR3 length equals 18 residues. The ends were cut back, 1 base at V and 4 bases at J, with 20 bases in the middle. CDR3 DNA: TGTGCCAGCAGTGAAGGGAGTATCCTTCAAACGGGGGGAAACACCATATATTTT. It translates to CASSEGSILQTGGNTIYF.

CDR3 nucleotide sequence: TGTGCTAGTGGTTTGAAGGTCATGGGGCAGGGAGGCACTGAAGCTTTCTTT. This codes for CASGLKVMGQGGTEAFF. The gene calls are TRBV12-5 and TRBJ1-1; tentative D call: TRBD1 (5 bases). There are 17 residues in the CDR3. V dropped 2 bases and J dropped 4 bases, with 20 bases sitting between them. Per germline, CDR1 LGHNT and CDR2 FRNRAP.

This chain links TRBV18 with TRBJ2-7; maybe TRBD1 (5 bases). V lost 3 bases, J lost 6 bases, and 9 bases lay in between. Per the germline V gene, CDR1 is KGHSH and CDR2 is LQKENI. The CDR3 covers 12 residues. CDR3 bases: TGTGCCAGCTCACCGGATGGGGCCGAGCAGTACTTC. Amino acids: CASSPDGAEQYF.

This clone was found a few times. The chain is built from TRBV9 and TRBJ1-1; a weak D match, TRBD1 (5 bases). V was cut by 4 bases and J by 10 bases, with 17 bases left in between. The CDR3 runs to 13 residues. Germline CDR1 and CDR2: SGDLS and YYNGEE. CDR3 amino acids: CASSPQGARTAFF. The CDR3 DNA is TGTGCCAGCAGCCCTCAAGGGGCCCGGACAGCTTTCTTT.

The chain carries TRBV14 and TRBJ1-1; 7 positions match TRBD1. The germline V gene has CDR1 SGHDN and CDR2 FVKESK. The CDR3 has 15 residues. Losses at the gene ends were 4 bases for V and 1 base for J; bases not matched to a gene: 6. The CDR3 sequence: CASSRLRDRNTEAFF. CDR3 coding DNA: TGTGCCAGCAGCCGACTCCGGGACAGGAACACTGAAGCTTTCTTT.

A single count supports this clone. The chain recombines TRBV6-2 or TRBV6-3 with TRBJ2-6, with 7 positions matching TRBD1. The germline V gene encodes CDR1 MNHEY and CDR2 SVGEGT. V lost 6 bases to trimming and J lost 0 bases; unmatched junction nucleotides: 11. The CDR3 runs 18 residues. The CDR3 spells CASSLRDSLISGANVLTF. In DNA, the CDR3 is TGTGCCAGCAGCCTCCGGGACAGCTTAATCTCTGGGGCCAACGTCCTGACTTTC.

The CDR3 here is CASSLGQGVYGYTF. The CDR3 DNA reads as TGCGCCAGCAGCTTGGGACAGGGCGTTTATGGCTACACCTTC. This rearrangement joins TRBV5-1 to TRBJ1-2, with 7 bases that match TRBD1. The CDR3 spans 14 residues. The junction had 4 bases not matched to a gene; V was cut back by 0 bases and J by 5 bases. The V gene's germline CDR1 is SGHRS and CDR2 YFSETQ.

This clone was seen a single time. The CDR3 DNA follows: TGTGCCAGCAGCTTGGAGACAGGGTATCATCAGCCCCAGCATTTT. This encodes CASSLETGYHQPQHF. The chain carries TRBV5-5 and TRBJ1-5; TRBD1 agrees at 7 bases. Germline trimming cut 0 bases from V and 5 bases from J; bases unmatched to any gene: 5. Germline CDR1 SGHKS, CDR2 YYEKEE (reference sequence). There are 15 residues in the CDR3.

CDR3 amino acids: CASSEDRGGEKLFF. The CDR3 DNA reads TGTGCCAGCAGTGAGGACAGGGGAGGTGAAAAACTGTTTTTT. The chain has TRBV28 and TRBJ1-4; TRBD1 aligns across 9 bases. V was clipped by 5 bases and J by 7 bases; unmatched bases: 5. CDR1 is MDHEN and CDR2 is SYDVKM in the germline V gene. The length of the CDR3 is 14 residues.

V usage is TRBV15 and J usage is TRBJ1-2; no definite D call. Trimming removed 3 bases at V and 4 bases at J, with 15 bases between. Germline loops: CDR1 LNHNV, CDR2 YYDKDF (reference sequence). The CDR3 covers 15 residues. CDR3: CATSRAEEYGYGYTF. CDR3 DNA: TGTGCCACCAGCAGGGCGGAGGAGTACGGCTATGGCTACACCTTC.

The chain couples TRBV7-6 to TRBJ1-5; the D is unclear. Trimming cost V 4 bases and J 7 bases, with 14 bases left between them. CDR3 length equals 14 residues. Germline CDR1 is SGHVS and CDR2 is FNYEAQ. The CDR3 region is CASSSVGVGQPQHF. The DNA for the CDR3 is TGTGCCAGCAGCTCCGTCGGGGTGGGACAGCCCCAGCATTTT.

V gene TRBV2 combines with J gene TRBJ2-1, with D maybe TRBD2 (7 bases). This CDR3 spans 15 amino acids. CDR1 and CDR2 from the germline V gene are SNHLY and FYNNEI. Trimming removed 1 base at V and 7 bases at J, with 14 bases between. The CDR3 sequence is CASSEGGGAWNEQFF. The CDR3 nucleotides read TGTGCCAGCAGTGAAGGAGGGGGGGCGTGGAATGAGCAGTTCTTC.

V is TRBV3-1 (or the pseudogene TRBV3-2) and J is TRBJ1-6; D is possibly TRBD1 (5 bases). Deletions cut 1 base from V and 3 bases from J, with 16 bases between. The CDR3 contains 18 residues. Germline loops: CDR1 LGHDT, CDR2 YNNKEL (reference sequence). Here the CDR3 DNA reads TGTGCCAGCAGCCAAGTTTCCCCCAGACAGAACTATAATTCACCCCTCCACTTT. It encodes CASSQVSPRQNYNSPLHF.

The chain combines TRBV30 with TRBJ2-2; 8 bases line up with TRBD2. Looked up from germline, CDR1 is GTSNPN and CDR2 is SVGIG (reference sequence). The CDR3 has 14 residues. V was pared by 8 bases and J by 6 bases, with 11 bases of the junction left unmatched. CDR3 in DNA: TGTGCCCGTACAAGGAGCGGGGGAGCCGGGGAGCTGTTTTTT. It specifies CARTRSGGAGELFF.